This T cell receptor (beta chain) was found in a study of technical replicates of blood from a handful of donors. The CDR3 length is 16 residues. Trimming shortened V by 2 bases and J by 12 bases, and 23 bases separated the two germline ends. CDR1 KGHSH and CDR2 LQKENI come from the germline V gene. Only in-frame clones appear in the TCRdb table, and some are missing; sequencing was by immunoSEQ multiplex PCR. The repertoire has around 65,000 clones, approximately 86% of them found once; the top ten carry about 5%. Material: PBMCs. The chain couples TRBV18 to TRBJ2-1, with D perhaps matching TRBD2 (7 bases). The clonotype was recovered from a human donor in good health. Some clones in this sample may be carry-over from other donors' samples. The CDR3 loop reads CASSPNRAGEDAGQFF. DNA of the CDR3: TGTGCCAGCTCACCAAACAGGGCGGGAGAGGACGCGGGGCAGTTCTTC.